This T cell receptor beta chain was captured in a study of CD8+ T cells in alopecia areata. Treatment: oral pan-JAK inhibitor, 5-10 mg twice daily. Extracted from the samples, RNA was reverse transcribed into cDNA to serve as the sequencing template. Clones were read by immunoSEQ multiplex PCR, and TCRdb kept only the in-frame ones, dropping some. The profile covers approximately 100,000 clones, with around 60% appearing a single time and about a sixth taken by the ten largest. The V end lost 1 base, the J end lost 1 base, and 14 bases lay between the germline ends. The CDR3 consists of 16 residues. The germline gives CDR1 SGHAT, CDR2 FQNNGV.

Sequenced material: CD8+ T cells sorted from blood, taken between weeks 55 and 65, from a patient treated with tofacitinib. The receptor comes from a human donor with alopecia areata. This rearrangement joins TRBV11-2 to TRBJ2-7; a possible D gene is TRBD2 (5 bases). The CDR3, as DNA: TGTGCCAGCAGCTTAGCGGTGGCGGGCCAGTCCTACGAGCAGTACTTC. It codes for CASSLAVAGQSYEQYF.